The clone carrying this T cell receptor (beta chain) was counted only a few times. The source of the sample is a study of blood T cell repertoires in COVID-19. In the study overall: T cells, B-cell-depleted T cells, or PBMCs supplied cDNA or gDNA.

The data were produced by immunoSEQ multiplex PCR, yet TCRdb's version contains in-frame clones alone and is incomplete. The sample includes around 170,000 clones, around 92% seen only once; the top ten take approximately 3%. This CDR3 contains 16 residues. V was clipped by 1 base and J by 0 bases, with 10 bases between them. Germline V gene lookup returns CDR1 LNHDA and CDR2 SQIVND (reference sequence). The J gene is TRBJ1-5, the V gene TRBV19; D is unresolved. Sequencing used peripheral blood. This clonotype was obtained from a man aged 55 to 70 with acute or convalescent COVID-19. DNA for the CDR3: TGTGCCAGTAGTATAGGGACTCCCTATAGCAATCAGCCCCAGCATTTT. This codes for CASSIGTPYSNQPQHF.